A single sample gave rise to the 26 T cell receptor beta chains below, sequenced in a study of T cell responses to AZD1222 COVID-19 vaccine. Using immunoSEQ multiplex PCR, the repertoire was profiled, and TCRdb retains in-frame clones only, with some absent. The sample lists 150,000 to 200,000 clones, more than 85% occurring once. Sample: peripheral blood, taken on day 0 of AZD1222 vaccination. Every receptor here comes from an adult in good health.

The V gene is TRBV19, the J gene TRBJ1-2; tentative D call: TRBD1 (6 bases). There are 16 residues in the CDR3. In germline, CDR1 is LNHDA, CDR2 SQIVND (reference sequence). Trimming took 5 bases from V and 3 from J, leaving 19 bases between them. CDR3: CASSRSSRQAYYGYTF. CDR3 sequence (DNA): TGTGCCAGTAGTCGATCCAGCCGACAGGCATACTATGGCTACACCTTC.

This chain connects TRBV7-9 to TRBJ1-4; D gene uncertain. Germline assignment: CDR1 SEHNR and CDR2 FQNEAQ (reference sequence). V was trimmed by 6 bases and J by 8 bases, leaving 19 bases between them. This CDR3 is built from 15 residues. CDR3 nucleotide sequence: TGTGCCAGCAGTCATCAAGGAGCCCGCAAGGAAAAACTGTTTTTT. Encoded protein: CASSHQGARKEKLFF. Together with reference TRBV7-9 and TRBJ1-4, the CDR3 gives the full variable domain: DTGVSQNPRHKITKRGQNVTFRCDPISEHNRLYWYRQTLGQGPEFLTYFQNEAQLEKSRLLSDRFSAERPKGSFSTLEIQRTEQGDSAMYLCASSHQGARKEKLFFGSGTQLSVL.

The rearrangement links TRBV18 to TRBJ1-2; 7 bases are shared with TRBD1. In germline, CDR1 is KGHSH, CDR2 LQKENI. This CDR3 spans 16 amino acids. The junction had 7 bases not matched to a gene; V was cut back by 0 bases and J by 3 bases. The DNA of the CDR3 is TGTGCCAGCTCACCACCGAACAGGGGAGAGGACTATGGCTACACCTTC. Residues: CASSPPNRGEDYGYTF.

The chain is built from TRBV15 and TRBJ1-5; TRBD1 matches at 7 bases. Looked up from germline, CDR1 is LNHNV and CDR2 is YYDKDF (reference sequence). This CDR3 contains 15 residues. The V and J ends lost 1 base and 3 bases, in that order; junction bases with no gene match: 3. CDR3 protein: CATSRGGTDNQPQHF. The CDR3 DNA reads TGTGCCACCAGCAGAGGAGGGACAGACAATCAGCCCCAGCATTTT.

This clone occurred once. The V and J genes are TRBV6-5 and TRBJ1-3; D may be TRBD1 (5 bases). V lost 0 bases, J lost 2 bases, and 11 bases lay in between. The CDR3 contains 16 residues. Looked up from germline, CDR1 is MNHEY and CDR2 is SVGAGI. The chain's CDR3 is CASSYSPTAAGNTIYF. The CDR3 DNA is TGTGCCAGCAGTTACTCTCCGACAGCGGCTGGAAACACCATATATTTT.

Turning to this clone: This CDR3 is also generated by other DNA sequences in the sample. This chain uses TRBV5-4 with TRBJ2-6; a weak D match, TRBD1 (6 bases). The CDR3 consists of 15 residues. Per the germline V gene, CDR1 is SGHNT and CDR2 is YYREEE (reference sequence). Trimming stripped 4 bases from V and 0 bases from J, with 8 bases between. The CDR3 nucleotides are TGTGCCAGCAGCCCCAGGGGCTCTGGGGCCAACGTCCTGACTTTC. It encodes CASSPRGSGANVLTF. Drawing the rest from reference TRBV5-4 and TRBJ2-6, the complete variable domain is ETGVTQSPTHLIKTRGQQVTLRCSSQSGHNTVSWYQQALGQGPQFIFQYYREEENGRGNFPPRFSGLQFPNYSSELNVNALELDDSALYLCASSPRGSGANVLTFGAGSRLTVL.

The V and J genes are TRBV7-8 and TRBJ1-2, with D maybe TRBD1 (5 bases). Trimming shortened V by 4 bases and J by 4 bases, and 25 bases separated the two germline ends. CDR1 and CDR2 (germline): SGHVS, FQNEAQ. The CDR3 is made up of 18 amino acids. CDR3 in DNA: TGTGCCAGCAGCTCATCAGGGATAAGAAGGGACTGGGGCTATGGCTACACCTTC. Translating it yields CASSSSGIRRDWGYGYTF.

J is TRBJ2-3 and V is TRBV19; D possibly corresponds to TRBD1 (6 bases). V lost 11 bases and J lost 6, with 24 bases in between. Germline loops: CDR1 LNHDA, CDR2 SQIVND (reference sequence). The CDR3 totals 15 residues. The chain's CDR3 is CASMGYGQTLDTQYF. The CDR3 DNA sequence: TGTGCCTCGATGGGATACGGACAGACCCTGGATACGCAGTATTTT. Filled out from reference TRBV19 and TRBJ2-3, the complete variable domain reads DGGITQSPKYLFRKEGQNVTLSCEQNLNHDAMYWYRQDPGQGLRLIYYSQIVNDFQKGDIAEGYSVSREKKESFPLTVTSAQKNPTAFYLCASMGYGQTLDTQYFGPGTRLTVL.

The rearrangement joins TRBV6-5 to TRBJ1-6; D gene ambiguous. CDR1 and CDR2 (germline): MNHEY, SVGAGI. This CDR3 has 14 amino acids. The V end lost 0 bases, the J end lost 5 bases, and 5 bases lay between the germline ends. CDR3 residues: CASSYSRNNSPLHF. In DNA, the CDR3 is TGTGCCAGCAGTTACTCGAGGAATAATTCACCCCTCCACTTT.

The chain carries TRBV6-2 or TRBV6-3 and TRBJ2-2, with D unresolved. V was pared by 0 bases and J by 16 bases, with 6 bases between. Germline V lookup: CDR1 MNHEY, CDR2 SVGEGT. The CDR3 is 10 amino acids. Here the CDR3 DNA reads TGTGCCAGCAGTTACTCGGCCCCGTTTTTT. This translates into CASSYSAPFF.

The genes are TRBV4-2 and TRBJ1-1; D is perhaps TRBD1 (5 bases). CDR1 is LGHNA, CDR2 YNFKEQ, per germline. This CDR3 spans 15 amino acids. The V end was cut by 1 base, the J end by 5 bases, with 14 bases between. The CDR3 region has the DNA TGTGCCAGCAGCCAAGGAGTCAGGGTGGATACTGAAGCTTTCTTT. Its protein is CASSQGVRVDTEAFF.

The chain employs TRBV21-1 and TRBJ1-2; the tabulated D call, TRBD1, remains unverified against the DNA. TRBV21-1 constitutes a pseudogene. The CDR3 covers 15 residues. The CDR3 DNA reads as TGTGCCAGCAGCGAAGTGGGGGCCACTAACTATGGCTACACCTTC. Its protein product is CASSEVGATNYGYTF.

CDR3 coding DNA: TGTGCCAGCTCACCACGGACAGGGGAGAATTCACCCCTCCACTTT. It encodes CASSPRTGENSPLHF. The rearrangement links TRBV18 to TRBJ1-6, with TRBD1 matching 9 bases. Trimming cost V 1 base and J 7 bases; bases outside gene matches: 2. Germline V gene data show CDR1 as KGHSH and CDR2 as LQKENI. The CDR3 runs to 15 residues. Filled out from reference TRBV18 and TRBJ1-6, the complete variable domain reads NAGVMQNPRHLVRRRGQEARLRCSPMKGHSHVYWYRQLPEEGLKFMVYLQKENIIDESGMPKERFSAEFPKEGPSILRIQQVVRGDSAAYFCASSPRTGENSPLHFGNGTRLTVT.

DNA for the CDR3: TGTGCCAGCGGTTTAACAGGGGGGCAATCTGGGGCCAACGTCCTGACTTTC. Protein: CASGLTGGQSGANVLTF. The chain combines TRBV5-8 with TRBJ2-6; TRBD1 matches at 8 bases. Germline assignment: CDR1 SGHTS and CDR2 YDEGEE. The CDR3 totals 17 residues. V was clipped by 7 bases and J by 1 base; unmatched bases: 10.

The V gene is TRBV3-1 (or the pseudogene TRBV3-2), the J gene TRBJ1-5; TRBD1 aligns across 7 bases. This CDR3 contains 14 residues. Germline trimming cut 6 bases from V and 11 bases from J; bases unmatched to any gene: 13. The germline V gene encodes CDR1 LGHDT and CDR2 YNNKEL (reference sequence). The CDR3 sequence is CASSQGDWYETQHF. The CDR3 DNA follows: TGTGCCAGCAGTCAGGGGGACTGGTATGAGACCCAGCATTTT.

This chain links TRBV5-6 with TRBJ2-7; D might be TRBD1 (6 bases). In germline, CDR1 is SGHDT, CDR2 YYEEEE. The CDR3 length is 15 residues. The V and J ends lost 2 bases and 7 bases respectively, with 19 bases between them. The CDR3 loop is CASSFAGTNPREQYF. The CDR3 DNA is TGTGCCAGCAGCTTTGCCGGGACAAACCCTAGGGAGCAGTACTTC.

The chain uses TRBV6-5 and TRBJ2-7, with 9 positions matching TRBD1. The CDR3 extends over 15 amino acids. Germline V gene lookup returns CDR1 MNHEY and CDR2 SVGAGI. Germline trimming cut 5 bases from V and 4 bases from J; bases unmatched to any gene: 9. The CDR3 sequence: CASSPTGTGPYEQYF. The CDR3 DNA reads as TGTGCCAGCAGTCCAACCGGGACAGGGCCTTACGAGCAGTACTTC.

The genes are TRBV6-5 and TRBJ2-5; D is unclear. The CDR3 sequence is 14 residues long. V was cut by 6 bases and J by 2 bases, with 13 bases left in between. Germline CDR1 reads MNHEY; CDR2 reads SVGAGI. The CDR3 coding sequence is TGTGCCAGCAGAGCGTCTTTTGTACAAGAGACCCAGTACTTC. Translated: CASRASFVQETQYF.

This chain uses TRBV7-8 with TRBJ1-1; a weak D match, TRBD1 (5 bases). Trimming took 6 bases from V and 1 from J, leaving 9 bases between them. This CDR3 contains 13 residues. In germline, CDR1 is SGHVS, CDR2 FQNEAQ. CDR3 loop: CASSRGPNTEAFF. Here the CDR3 DNA reads TGTGCCAGCAGTCGGGGACCGAACACTGAAGCTTTCTTT.

The chain joins TRBV7-9 to TRBJ2-3; D call uncertain. The CDR3 runs 12 residues. Per the germline V gene, CDR1 is SEHNR and CDR2 is FQNEAQ (reference sequence). V lost 4 bases and J lost 0, with 2 bases in between. DNA for the CDR3: TGTGCCAGCAGCTCTAGCACAGATACGCAGTATTTT. Translating it yields CASSSSTDTQYF.

The chain recombines TRBV4-1 with TRBJ2-7; D might be TRBD2 (5 bases). Germline V gene lookup returns CDR1 MGHRA and CDR2 YSYEKL. This CDR3 comprises 15 residues. The ends were cut back, 2 bases at V and 0 bases at J, with 11 bases in the middle. CDR3 protein: CASSQQDSSSYEQYF. In nucleotides, the CDR3 is TGCGCCAGCAGCCAACAGGACTCGAGCTCCTACGAGCAGTACTTC.

This clone was recorded a few times. V usage is TRBV5-1 and J usage is TRBJ1-1; TRBD1 might be the D (5 bases). Per the germline V gene, CDR1 is SGHRS and CDR2 is YFSETQ. The length of the CDR3 is 14 residues. Trimming pared 2 bases from V and 4 bases from J, leaving 12 bases between. CDR3 protein: CASSFGGGGTEAFF. In nucleotides, the CDR3 is TGCGCCAGCAGCTTCGGGGGTGGCGGCACTGAAGCTTTCTTT.

This sequence joins TRBV5-6 and TRBJ2-5; D is unclear. CDR1 and CDR2 (germline): SGHDT, YYEEEE. This CDR3 comprises 14 residues. V gave up 2 bases and J gave up 1 base, with 9 bases separating them. DNA of the CDR3: TGTGCCAGCAGCTTTGGTGCAGGCCAAGAGACCCAGTACTTC. Amino acids: CASSFGAGQETQYF.

The V and J genes are TRBV12-3 or TRBV12-4 and TRBJ1-2, with TRBD1 as a possible D gene (5 bases). V lost 8 bases and J 3 bases, leaving 10 bases between the germline ends. The CDR3 length is 12 residues. The CDR3 DNA reads as TGTGCCAGCGCGGCGACAGACTATGGCTACACCTTC. Its protein product is CASAATDYGYTF.

The chain employs TRBV4-2 and TRBJ1-1; 7 nucleotides align to TRBD1. The germline CDR1 and CDR2 sequences are LGHNA and YNFKEQ. CDR3 length: 14 residues. After removal of 4 bases from V and 9 bases from J, the junction contained 11 bases not matched to a gene. The CDR3 sequence: CASSPFPRGNQAFF. The CDR3 DNA sequence: TGTGCCAGCAGCCCCTTTCCCAGGGGGAATCAAGCTTTCTTT.

This chain joins TRBV27 and TRBJ1-5; unclear D gene. The CDR3 loop spans 17 amino acids. Germline V gene sequence: CDR1 MNHEY, CDR2 SMNVEV (reference sequence). Trimming took off 5 bases at V and 0 bases at J, with 17 bases between the two ends. Written as DNA, the CDR3 is TGTGCCAGCAGTCGTCTCGGTACAGCTTATAGCAATCAGCCCCAGCATTTT. Protein: CASSRLGTAYSNQPQHF.